This is a list of T cell receptor beta chains from one sample in a study of T cells in Graves' hyperthyroidism and ophthalmopathy. TCRdb used MiXCR to reprocess the multiplex PCR reads, holding one entry per CDR3 protein. Among about 360,000 distinct CDR3 sequences, approximately 13% were seen once, and the ten largest hold 20%. Sequenced sample: blood. These receptors all stem from a man in his thirties or forties with Graves' hyperthyroidism that later progressed to Graves' ophthalmopathy. The CDR3 runs from the conserved cysteine through the conserved F or W. D genes are given only for firm matches. The size entry is marked missing in some rows and otherwise reads once, few, many or a size class.

V	size	length	D	J	DNA	CDR3
TRBV5-6	many	14	-	TRBJ1-2	TGTGCCAGCAGCCGAATACAGGACCGCTATGGCTACACCTTC	CASSRIQDRYGYTF
TRBV5-1	many	16	-	TRBJ1-6	TGCGCCAGCAGCTTTTGGTCAGCCTCATGGAATTCACCCCTCCACTTT	CASSFWSASWNSPLHF
TRBV5-1	-	14	-	TRBJ2-1	TGCGCCAGCAGCCCGAGGACTCCTGGCAATGAGCAGTTCTTC	CASSPRTPGNEQFF
TRBV2	many	14	-	TRBJ1-5	TGTGCCAGCAGTGAGGTTAGGAACAATCAGCCCCAGCATTTT	CASSEVRNNQPQHF
TRBV29-1	-	11	-	TRBJ1-2	TGCAGCGTTGAGAGGGGAAATGGCTACACCTTC	CSVERGNGYTF
TRBV19	-	18	TRBD2	TRBJ2-1	TGTGCCAGTAGTATCCGGACTAGCGGGGGGGGGTTAGTCAATGAGCAGTTCTTC	CASSIRTSGGGLVNEQFF
TRBV6-1	few	14	-	TRBJ1-5	TGTGCCAGCAGTGTTCCGGGCTACAATCAGCCCCAGCATTTT	CASSVPGYNQPQHF
TRBV6-5	few	15	-	TRBJ1-5	TGTGCCAGCAGTTACTCGATAAATAGCAATCAGCCCCAGCATTTT	CASSYSINSNQPQHF
TRBV5-1	-	14	TRBD1	TRBJ1-2	TGCGCCAGCAGCTTCCGGGACAGGCCTTATGGCTACACCTTC	CASSFRDRPYGYTF
TRBV5-1	-	16	TRBD1	TRBJ2-5	TGCGCCAGCAGAGACCGGGACAGCGAGTACCAAGAGACCCAGTACTTC	CASRDRDSEYQETQYF
TRBV11-3	-	17	-	TRBJ2-3	TGTGCCAGCAGCTTCAGTGGGGTTCCGGGGTCCTTAAATACGCAGTATTTT	CASSFSGVPGSLNTQYF
TRBV5-1	many	14	-	TRBJ1-1	TGCGCCAGCAGCTTGGGGAGTGGGAGGGGAGAAGCTTTCTTT	CASSLGSGRGEAFF
TRBV3-1	many	14	-	TRBJ1-1	TGTGCCAGCAGCCTGGGACGGAGGGACACTGAAGCTTTCTTT	CASSLGRRDTEAFF
TRBV29-1	-	11	-	TRBJ2-3	TGCAGCGACCGGGGCACAGATACGCAGTATTTT	CSDRGTDTQYF
TRBV27	-	15	TRBD2	TRBJ2-5	TGTGCCAGCAGTGTTGGGACTAGCAAGGGGGAGACCCAGTACTTC	CASSVGTSKGETQYF
TRBV6-1	-	13	-	TRBJ2-1	TGTGCCAGCGAACGGGGGGCTGGTAGTGAGCAGTTCTTC	CASERGAGSEQFF
TRBV19	-	12	-	TRBJ2-7	TGTGCCTGGGGCAGGAGCTCCTACGAGCAGTACTTC	CAWGRSSYEQYF
TRBV7-9	many	15	TRBD1	TRBJ2-7	TGTGCCAGCAGCTTAGGGAGACAGGGGATCAACGAGCAGTACTTC	CASSLGRQGINEQYF
TRBV9	few	14	TRBD1	TRBJ2-7	TGTGCCAGCAGCGTGGGGGGACAGGGGCACGAGCAGTACTTC	CASSVGGQGHEQYF
TRBV11-3	-	12	-	TRBJ2-7	TGTGTCAGCAGCTTAGGGAGTCGGGGGCAGTACTTC	CVSSLGSRGQYF
TRBV9	-	16	TRBD2	TRBJ2-3	TGTGCCAGCAGCGAAACTAGCGGGGGGTTCCCGGATACGCAGTATTTT	CASSETSGGFPDTQYF
TRBV6-1	-	13	-	TRBJ2-7	TGTGCCAGCAGTGCTGGGGGTACCTACGAGCAGTACTTC	CASSAGGTYEQYF
TRBV19	few	15	TRBD2	TRBJ2-2	TGTGCCAGTAGTACACCGACGCGGGGGGCCGGGGAGCTGTTTTTT	CASSTPTRGAGELFF
TRBV15	many	13	TRBD1	TRBJ1-2	TGTGCCACCAGCAGAGAACAGGGGAAAGGCTACACCTTC	CATSREQGKGYTF
TRBV15	-	15	TRBD2	TRBJ2-2	TGTGCCACCAGTAGACTAGCGGTGGCCACCGGGGAGCTGTTTTTT	CATSRLAVATGELFF
TRBV2	many	13	-	TRBJ1-6	TGTGCCAGTTCTACGGGTTATAATTCACCCCTCCACTTT	CASSTGYNSPLHF
TRBV9	-	13	-	TRBJ2-7	TGTGCCACAAGGAACAGGCACCTCTACGAGCAGTACTTC	CATRNRHLYEQYF
TRBV28	many	14	-	TRBJ1-5	TGTGCCAGCAGCCCCGAACAGGGTTTTCAGCCCCAGCATTTT	CASSPEQGFQPQHF
TRBV13	-	15	-	TRBJ2-7	TGTGCCAGCAGCTTAGTAGGGGGAACCTCCACCGAGCAGTACTTC	CASSLVGGTSTEQYF
TRBV12-3/TRBV12-4	many	14	TRBD2	TRBJ2-1	TGTGCCAGCAGTCCCTTTTTACGTAGCGGGGAGCAGTTCTTC	CASSPFLRSGEQFF
TRBV20-1	many	12	-	TRBJ1-5	TGCAGTGCTAGTCGCCGGGGTCAGCCCCAGCATTTT	CSASRRGQPQHF
TRBV7-9	-	15	-	TRBJ1-5	TGTGCCAGCAGCTTAGCAGGGGCGGGTGATCAGCCCCAGCATTTT	CASSLAGAGDQPQHF
TRBV12-3/TRBV12-4	few	13	TRBD1	TRBJ2-1	TGTGCCAGCAGCCCGACAGGGGTCAATGAGCAGTTCTTC	CASSPTGVNEQFF
TRBV12-3/TRBV12-4	many	14	TRBD1	TRBJ1-2	TGTGCCAGCAGTCCCGGAGGGGGCCTCTATGGCTACACCTTC	CASSPGGGLYGYTF
TRBV11-2	many	14	-	TRBJ1-6	TGTGCCAGCAGCTTAGACGCGGGTTTCTCACCCCTCCACTTT	CASSLDAGFSPLHF
TRBV19	many	19	-	TRBJ1-5	TGTGCCAGTAGTATAGATCGAAGCTCGGGACGGAGTATCGGGCAGCCCCAGCATTTT	CASSIDRSSGRSIGQPQHF
TRBV20-1	many	13	TRBD1	TRBJ1-2	TGCAGTGACCGACAGGGGATTAACTATGGCTACACCTTC	CSDRQGINYGYTF
TRBV27	-	16	TRBD2	TRBJ2-3	TGTGCCAGCAGTTCCTTAGCGGGGATGCAAACAAATACGCAGTATTTT	CASSSLAGMQTNTQYF
TRBV27	-	15	-	TRBJ2-7	TGTGCCAGCAGTTTATCAGGAACAGGAACCTACGAGCAGTACTTC	CASSLSGTGTYEQYF
TRBV28	many	14	TRBD1	TRBJ2-7	TGTGCCAGCAGTATATCCACAGGGGTCCACGAGCAGTACTTC	CASSISTGVHEQYF
TRBV12-3/TRBV12-4	few	14	-	TRBJ1-2	TGTGCCAGCAGTGTTCAGAGGGTCAGCTATGGCTACACCTTC	CASSVQRVSYGYTF
TRBV2	many	13	-	TRBJ1-4	TGTGCCAGCAGTGTGGGGGCTGGCGAAAAACTGTTTTTT	CASSVGAGEKLFF
TRBV11-2	few	14	-	TRBJ2-7	TGTGCCAGCAGCTTTTCGGGGAACCGGCTCGAGCAGTACTTC	CASSFSGNRLEQYF
TRBV12-3/TRBV12-4	many	13	TRBD1	TRBJ2-7	TGTGCCAGCAGTTGGGACAGCGCCTACGAGCAGTACTTC	CASSWDSAYEQYF
TRBV5-1	many	14	-	TRBJ1-1	TGCGCCAGCCTTGTTACCCCGGGGGTCACTGAAGCTTTCTTT	CASLVTPGVTEAFF
TRBV9	-	15	TRBD1	TRBJ2-1	TGTGCCAGCAGCGGCCGACAGGGGGACTACAATGAGCAGTTCTTC	CASSGRQGDYNEQFF
TRBV24-1	-	18	-	TRBJ2-1	TGTGCCACCAGTGCTTCCTCCCAGGCACTGAGCTCCTACAATGAGCAGTTCTTC	CATSASSQALSSYNEQFF
TRBV20-1	-	16	TRBD1	TRBJ1-2	TGCAGTGCTAGAGAACTAGGGACAGCTTCTAACTATGGCTACACCTTC	CSARELGTASNYGYTF
TRBV10-3	-	16	-	TRBJ1-6	TGTGCCATCAGTGGGAGTGAGAGCTCCTATAATTCACCCCTCCACTTT	CAISGSESSYNSPLHF
TRBV7-2	few	15	TRBD1	TRBJ1-5	TGTGCCAGCAGCTTAGCCGGGACAGGGAAACAGCCCCAGCATTTT	CASSLAGTGKQPQHF
TRBV20-1	-	12	-	TRBJ2-1	TGCAGTGCTAGAGATGAAAGCGTTGGATCGTTCTTC	CSARDESVGSFF
TRBV7-9	many	14	-	TRBJ2-2	TGTGCCAGCAGCTTATTCGTGGACACCGGGGAGCTGTTTTTT	CASSLFVDTGELFF
TRBV9	-	12	-	TRBJ2-7	TGTGCCAGCAGCCCTTCCGCCTACGAGCAGTACTTC	CASSPSAYEQYF
TRBV30	many	13	-	TRBJ2-1	TGTGCCTGGAGACAGGGGAGGATCAATGAGCAGTTCTTC	CAWRQGRINEQFF
TRBV24-1	few	16	TRBD2	TRBJ2-1	TGTGCCACCAGTGAGCCCGGGACTAGTGGGTACAATGAGCAGTTCTTC	CATSEPGTSGYNEQFF
TRBV5-4	few	13	-	TRBJ1-1	TGTGCCAGCAGCTTCCAGGGGCCAGGGGAAGCTTTCTTT	CASSFQGPGEAFF
TRBV6-1	many	12	-	TRBJ2-1	TGTGCCAGCAGTGAACTCTACAATGAGCAGTTCTTC	CASSELYNEQFF
TRBV2	-	10	-	TRBJ2-3	TGTGCCAAAAAAGCAGATACGCAGTATTTT	CAKKADTQYF
TRBV20-1	many	14	TRBD2	TRBJ2-2	TGCAGTGCCCAACTAGCGGGGGCACCCGGGGAGCTGTTTTTT	CSAQLAGAPGELFF